The present TCR beta chain was sequenced within a study of T-cell memory formation after mild COVID-19. The V gene lost 1 base and the J gene lost 6 bases, with 7 bases spanning the gap. This CDR3 is built from 13 residues. The V gene's germline CDR1 is SGHVS and CDR2 FNYEAQ. This clonotype has just one count. Its antigen is undetermined. Study observations and caveats: The study found balanced CD4/CD8 in clones contracting day 15 to 85 and a CD4+ lean in later expanders. CD4+ contracting clones lay mainly in CM and EM, CD8+ ones in EMRA. Some SARS-CoV-2-responding clones were already detected in memory before infection.

Constant-segment primers were used for 5'RACE, and the resulting TCR alpha and TCR beta cDNA libraries carried sample barcodes and UMIs. TCRdb analysed the 5' RACE reads with MiXCR anew, one entry per CDR3 protein. The repertoire holds about 110,000 distinct CDR3 sequences, with roughly a sixth as singletons. The chain combines TRBV7-6 with TRBJ1-5; D unclear. This receptor was taken from a man aged 18 to 35 who had mild COVID-19 (a few samples of this study predate the infection). Cell type and time point are not known. Sample: PBMCs or a T cell subset sorted from them (not recorded which). The CDR3 nucleotides are TGTGCCAGCAGCTTAGGGGGAGTTCAGCCCCAGCATTTT. Protein: CASSLGGVQPQHF.